The sequence of this TCR beta chain was determined in a study of shared T cell receptors in the human thymus. Here immunoSEQ multiplex PCR was the method, and the copy in TCRdb shows in-frame clones only, minus some. Seen here are some 400,000 clones, approximately 95% observed once, and the top ten hold roughly 0.021%. Germline CDR1 and CDR2: GTSNPN and SVGIG (reference sequence). CDR3 length: 14 residues. V lost 5 bases, J lost 3 bases, and 6 bases stayed unmatched. The specimen was thymocytes. This TCR was recovered from a human donor. This chain uses TRBV30 with TRBJ2-3; 9 bases map to TRBD1. The CDR3 loop is CAWVGQGSTDTQYF. The CDR3 region has the DNA TGTGCCTGGGTAGGACAGGGGAGTACAGATACGCAGTATTTT.